The clone carrying this T cell receptor (beta chain) is a singleton in its sample. A sample-barcoded 5' primer and a J-beta primer mix were used in a second PCR of about 7 to 12 cycles. Each cDNA molecule was tagged by a template-switch adaptor that had 12 random nucleotides. MiXCR was run by TCRdb on the 5' RACE reads, yielding one entry per CDR3 protein. The sample has roughly 2 million distinct CDR3 sequences; 49% are singletons. The CDR3 is 15 amino acids. The V end lost 3 bases, the J end lost 8 bases, and 18 bases lay between the germline ends. Germline lookup yields CDR1 PRHDT and CDR2 FYEKMQ (reference sequence). This record comes from a study of blood T cells in healthy people across ages. Each donor was a healthy Caucasian individual from Russia, aged 6 to 90. The study isolated at least 7 million PBMCs from each sample.

The sequenced sample was blood. This chain connects TRBV13 to TRBJ2-3, with a weak D call TRBD2 (6 bases). This clonotype was sampled from a woman aged 40 to 55 in good health. This CDR3 reads CASSLGTHWGGTQYF. CDR3 nucleotides: TGTGCCAGCAGCTTGGGGACTCACTGGGGAGGTACGCAGTATTTT. Supplemented by reference TRBV13 and TRBJ2-3, the full variable domain reads AAGVIQSPRHLIKEKRETATLKCYPIPRHDTVYWYQQGPGQDPQFLISFYEKMQSDKGSIPDRFSAQQFSDYHSELNMSSLELGDSALYFCASSLGTHWGGTQYFGPGTRLTVL.